This record concerns one T cell receptor beta chain sequence. This clonotype was detected only a few times. Which antigen it targets is not known. Per-base quality was not reported, and no clone a single base away is much larger than it. For CDR1 and CDR2, the germline V gene lists SQVTM and ANQGSEA. The cysteine opens and the phenylalanine closes a CDR3 of 10 amino acids. Here the CDR3 DNA is all that survives: 30 bases in frame from base 1. V is pared back by 6 bases and J by 0 bases, with 3 bases lying between the germline termini. This sample stems from a study of T-cell reconstitution after alpha-beta-depleted transplantation in children (dated by TCRdb to the mid-2010s). A note on the overall study: Using TCR repertoire profiling, the study quantitatively followed how T-cell immune reconstitution unfolded in children after TCRalphabeta/CD19-depleted allogeneic hematopoietic cell transplantation.

The library was produced with PCR. TCRdb shows the sequencer as Illumina HiSeq 2500. TCR library preparation used molecular barcoding, with unique molecular identifiers applied to normalize quantification of the TCRbeta repertoire. TCRdb ran its own pipeline on the public reads, namely fastp trimming at Q25 and MiXCR clone calling, and kept in-frame beta chains. When rows share a CDR3 protein, they turn into one entry using the most common DNA and genes. The sample has around 370,000 distinct CDR3 sequences on record, around 15% of them singletons. The ten most abundant clones make up approximately 38% of the sample. The sample's treatment or condition label is to be understood as: allogeneic hematopoietic cell transplantation with graft depleted of TCRalphabeta T cells and CD19 B cells. Transplant recipients were children who received TCRalphabeta/CD19-depleted allogeneic hematopoietic cell grafts.

Overall results and qualifications from the work: The apparently early alphabetaT-cell count recovery about two months after transplant was reportedly dependent on only several hundred rapidly expanded clones derived from non-depleted graft cells. In some patients, the high TCRbeta diversity seen at day 60 was put down to recipient T cells and intrathymic progenitors that had survived conditioning. Over the following months the frequencies of hyperexpanded clones went down, and after one year T-cell counts and TCRbeta diversity were mostly credited to newly produced T cells.

The chain joins TRBV29-1 to TRBJ2-7; the D gene is unclear. The material sequenced was PBMCs, mostly from graft donor cells, taken 360 days after TCRalphabeta/CD19-depleted stem cell transplant. The TCR was taken from a male patient aged 2 to 10 who had a stem cell transplant for acute lymphoblastic leukemia, so the T cells may come from the graft donor. The DNA sequence follows: TGCAGCGTGGTCTCCTACGAGCAGTACTTC. Its translation is CSVVSYEQYF.